Below, 8 T cell receptor beta chains from the same sample are listed, as sequenced in a study of blood T cell repertoires in COVID-19. The table came from immunoSEQ multiplex PCR; TCRdb's copy has only in-frame clones and leaves some out. The data contain about 410,000 clones, about 89% of them singletons. Source material: peripheral blood. The receptors here all came from a woman aged 40-49 years with COVID-19, enrolled during active disease.

The rearrangement joins TRBV5-5 to TRBJ1-2; TRBD1 matches 12 bases. J gave up 8 bases and V 0 bases, and 11 bases lay outside the gene matches. Per germline, CDR1 SGHKS and CDR2 YYEKEE (reference sequence). The CDR3 runs to 17 residues. CDR3 sequence (DNA): TGTGCCAGCAGCTTGGATGCCGGGACAGGGGGCCTCGGAGGCTACACCTTC. Residues: CASSLDAGTGGLGGYTF.

The V and J genes are TRBV5-6 and TRBJ1-6; 9 bases are shared with TRBD1. The ends lost 1 base at V and 10 bases at J; junction bases unmatched: 3. This CDR3 contains 14 residues. CDR1 is SGHDT and CDR2 is YYEEEE in the germline V gene. CDR3 DNA sequence: TGTGCCAGCAGCTTGAGACAGGGGGAATCACCCCTCCACTTT. Translating it yields CASSLRQGESPLHF. Together with reference TRBV5-6 and TRBJ1-6, the CDR3 gives the full variable domain: DAGVTQSPTHLIKTRGQQVTLRCSPKSGHDTVSWYQQALGQGPQFIFQYYEEEERQRGNFPDRFSGHQFPNYSSELNVNALLLGDSALYLCASSLRQGESPLHFGNGTRLTVT.

V usage is TRBV15 and J usage is TRBJ2-3; possible D gene TRBD2, 7 bases. CDR3 length: 15 residues. Germline V gene sequence: CDR1 LNHNV, CDR2 YYDKDF (reference sequence). With 8 bases removed from V and 1 base from J, the gap between germline ends came to 16 bases. Written as DNA, the CDR3 is TGTGCCACCCTCACCGGGGGGCGGCGCACAGATACGCAGTATTTT. Translating it yields CATLTGGRRTDTQYF.

The gene calls are TRBV19 and TRBJ1-2, with a possible D match to TRBD1 (6 bases). CDR1 LNHDA and CDR2 SQIVND come from the germline V gene (reference sequence). CDR3 size: 13 residues. Trimming took 9 bases from V and 2 from J, leaving 13 bases between them. The CDR3 DNA reads TGTGCCAGCCGGGACACTATCAACTATGGCTACACCTTC. Protein sequence: CASRDTINYGYTF.

This rearrangement joins TRBV11-3 to TRBJ2-3, with D hard to call. The CDR3 contains 17 residues. V gave up 0 bases and J gave up 1 base, with 14 bases separating them. The germline V gene encodes CDR1 SGHNT and CDR2 YENEEA. CDR3 sequence: CASSLDVGGVGTDTQYF. CDR3 nucleotides: TGTGCCAGCAGCTTAGATGTAGGCGGAGTAGGCACAGATACGCAGTATTTT.

The J gene is TRBJ2-2, the V gene TRBV9; 7 bases match TRBD2. V shed 3 bases and J 7 bases; nucleotides not matched to a gene: 6. Germline V gene data show CDR1 as SGDLS and CDR2 as YYNGEE. The CDR3 loop spans 14 amino acids. The CDR3 region is CASSEAGVGGELFF. The CDR3 DNA reads TGTGCCAGCAGCGAGGCGGGGGTTGGCGGGGAGCTGTTTTTT. The variable domain in full, with the rest retrieved from reference TRBV9 and TRBJ2-2, is DSGVTQTPKHLITATGQRVTLRCSPRSGDLSVYWYQQSLDQGLQFLIQYYNGEERAKGNILERFSAQQFPDLHSELNLSSLELGDSALYFCASSEAGVGGELFFGEGSRLTVL.

This clone has only one observation. The CDR3 region is CASSPGLAGGEQFF. The CDR3 DNA sequence: TGTGCCAGCAGCCCGGGACTAGCGGGAGGCGAGCAGTTCTTC. J is TRBJ2-1 and V is TRBV11-2, with 15 positions matching TRBD2. The V gene's germline CDR1 is SGHAT and CDR2 FQNNGV. The V and J ends lost 5 bases and 10 bases, in that order; junction bases with no gene match: 3. The length of the CDR3 is 14 residues. Looking up the rest from reference TRBV11-2 and TRBJ2-1 gives the full variable domain: EAGVAQSPRYKIIEKRQSVAFWCNPISGHATLYWYQQILGQGPKLLIQFQNNGVVDDSQLPKDRFSAERLKGVDSTLKIQPAKLEDSAVYLCASSPGLAGGEQFFGPGTRLTVL.

The V and J genes are TRBV4-3 and TRBJ2-7; D is undetermined. Germline loops: CDR1 LGHNA, CDR2 YSLEER. V gave up 3 bases and J gave up 3 bases, with 9 bases separating them. CDR3 length: 13 amino acids. The CDR3 region has the DNA TGCGCCAGCAGCCAGGGCAGGCTCTACGAGCAGTACTTC. Amino acid sequence: CASSQGRLYEQYF.